Given below is one TCR beta chain in context. At one of its ends the junction is not consistent with the germline gene, which may arise from a read error. The data were obtained in a study of patients and donors after allogeneic stem cell transplantation. MiXCR was run by TCRdb on the RT-PCR reads, yielding one entry per CDR3 protein. Of about a million distinct CDR3 sequences in the sample, over 15% were seen once. The receptor was derived from a human donor who was either an allogeneic HSCT recipient or a stem cell or donor lymphocyte infusion donor (not recorded which). It is not recorded whose cells these are; they may come from a transplant donor. The sequencing input was blood, either unsorted or a sorted T cell fraction (not recorded which).

Here the CDR3 DNA reads TGTGCCAGCAGTGTAGGCGGCAGGGGGAACGCTGAAGCTTTCTTT. Its protein is CASSVGGRGNAEAFF. The chain has TRBV27 and TRBJ1-1; 7 positions agree with TRBD1. CDR3 length: 15 amino acids. CDR1 MNHEY and CDR2 SMNVEV come from the germline V gene (reference sequence).